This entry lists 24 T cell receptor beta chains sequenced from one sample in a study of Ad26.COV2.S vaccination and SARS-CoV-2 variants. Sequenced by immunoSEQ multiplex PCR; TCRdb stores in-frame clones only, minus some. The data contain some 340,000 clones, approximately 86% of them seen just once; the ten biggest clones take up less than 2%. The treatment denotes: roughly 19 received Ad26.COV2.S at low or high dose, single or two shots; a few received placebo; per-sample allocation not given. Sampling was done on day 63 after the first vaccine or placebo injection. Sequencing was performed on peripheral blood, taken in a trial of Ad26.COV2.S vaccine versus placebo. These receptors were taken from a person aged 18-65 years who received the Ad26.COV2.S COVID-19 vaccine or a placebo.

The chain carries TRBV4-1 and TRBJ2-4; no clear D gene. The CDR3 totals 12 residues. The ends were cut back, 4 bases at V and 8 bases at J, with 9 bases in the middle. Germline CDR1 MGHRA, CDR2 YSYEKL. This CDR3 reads CASSRPRDIQYF. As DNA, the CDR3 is TGCGCCAGCAGCCGACCTCGGGACATTCAGTACTTC.

In DNA, the CDR3 is TGTGCCAGCAGCCAAGCGAAGACTGAAGCTTTCTTT. Translating it yields CASSQAKTEAFF. The rearrangement joins TRBV3-1 (or the pseudogene TRBV3-2) to TRBJ1-1; unclear D gene. The V end lost 1 base, the J end lost 5 bases, and 5 bases lay between the germline ends. Germline loops: CDR1 LGHDT, CDR2 YNNKEL (reference sequence). The CDR3 has 12 residues.

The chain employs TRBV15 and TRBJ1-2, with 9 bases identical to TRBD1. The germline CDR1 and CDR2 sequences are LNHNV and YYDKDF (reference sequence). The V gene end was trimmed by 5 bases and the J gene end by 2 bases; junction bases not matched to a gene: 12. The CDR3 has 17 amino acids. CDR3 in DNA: TGTGCCACCAGCCAGGGGCCGGGACAGGGTGACAACTATGGCTACACCTTC. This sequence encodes CATSQGPGQGDNYGYTF. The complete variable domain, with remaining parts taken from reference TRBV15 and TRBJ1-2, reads DAMVIQNPRYQVTQFGKPVTLSCSQTLNHNVMYWYQQKSSQAPKLLFHYYDKDFNNEADTPDNFQSRRPNTSFCFLDIRSPGLGDTAMYLCATSQGPGQGDNYGYTFGSGTRLTVV.

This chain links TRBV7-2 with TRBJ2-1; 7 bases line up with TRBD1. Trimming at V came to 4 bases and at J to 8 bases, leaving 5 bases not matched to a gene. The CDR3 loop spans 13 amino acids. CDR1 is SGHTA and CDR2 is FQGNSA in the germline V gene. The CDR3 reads CASSSDRADEQFF. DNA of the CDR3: TGTGCCAGCAGCTCAGACAGGGCCGATGAGCAGTTCTTC.

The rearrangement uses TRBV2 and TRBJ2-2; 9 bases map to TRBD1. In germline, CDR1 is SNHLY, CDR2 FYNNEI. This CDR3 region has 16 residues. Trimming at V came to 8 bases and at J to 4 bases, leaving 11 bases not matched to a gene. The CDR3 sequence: CASGGRTGDGTGELFF. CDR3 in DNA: TGTGCCAGCGGGGGCCGGACAGGGGATGGCACCGGGGAGCTGTTTTTT.

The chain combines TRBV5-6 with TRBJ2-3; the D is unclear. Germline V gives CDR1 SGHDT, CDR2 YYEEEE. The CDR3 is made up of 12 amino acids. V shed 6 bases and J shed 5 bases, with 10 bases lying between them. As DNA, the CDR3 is TGTGCCAGCATTGCCTCCGGAGATACGCAGTATTTT. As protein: CASIASGDTQYF.

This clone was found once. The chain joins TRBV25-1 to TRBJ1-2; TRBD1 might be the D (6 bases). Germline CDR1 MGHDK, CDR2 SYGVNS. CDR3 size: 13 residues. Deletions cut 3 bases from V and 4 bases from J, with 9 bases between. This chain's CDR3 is CASSDRGRYGYTF. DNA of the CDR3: TGTGCCAGCAGTGACAGGGGTCGCTATGGCTACACCTTC.

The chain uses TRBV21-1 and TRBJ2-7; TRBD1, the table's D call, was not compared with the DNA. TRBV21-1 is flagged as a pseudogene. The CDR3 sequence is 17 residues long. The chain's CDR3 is CASRGKKTGSHPYEQYF. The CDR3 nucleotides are TGTGCCAGCCGTGGAAAGAAGACAGGGTCTCATCCCTACGAGCAGTACTTC.

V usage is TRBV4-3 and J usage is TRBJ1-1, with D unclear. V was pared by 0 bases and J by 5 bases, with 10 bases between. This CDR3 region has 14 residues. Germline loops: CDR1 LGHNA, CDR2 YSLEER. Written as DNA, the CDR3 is TGCGCCAGCAGCCAAGACAAGTTGAGGACTGAAGCTTTCTTT. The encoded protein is CASSQDKLRTEAFF.

The CDR3 loop reads CASSPVVASSGNTIYF. CDR3 bases: TGTGCCAGCAGTCCCGTAGTCGCCAGCTCTGGAAACACCATATATTTT. This rearrangement joins TRBV6-2 or TRBV6-3 to TRBJ1-3, with D unclear. V gave up 5 bases and J gave up 0 bases, with 14 bases separating them. Germline V gene data show CDR1 as MNHEY and CDR2 as SVGEGT. CDR3 size: 16 residues.

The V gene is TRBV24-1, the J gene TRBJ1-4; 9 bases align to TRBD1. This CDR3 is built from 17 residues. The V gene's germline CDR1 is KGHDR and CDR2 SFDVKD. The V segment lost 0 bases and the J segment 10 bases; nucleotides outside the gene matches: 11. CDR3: CATSDLLLQGAQGKLFF. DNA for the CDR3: TGTGCCACCAGTGATTTGCTTCTACAGGGGGCGCAGGGAAAACTGTTTTTT.

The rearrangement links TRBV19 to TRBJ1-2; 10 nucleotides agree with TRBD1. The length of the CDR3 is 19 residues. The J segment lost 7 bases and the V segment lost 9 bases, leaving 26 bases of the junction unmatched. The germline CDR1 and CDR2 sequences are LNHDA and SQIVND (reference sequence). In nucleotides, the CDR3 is TGTGCCAGCCCCCCCACAGCCTGGGACAGGGGAATGGGTAATTGTGGCTACACCTTC. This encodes CASPPTAWDRGMGNCGYTF.

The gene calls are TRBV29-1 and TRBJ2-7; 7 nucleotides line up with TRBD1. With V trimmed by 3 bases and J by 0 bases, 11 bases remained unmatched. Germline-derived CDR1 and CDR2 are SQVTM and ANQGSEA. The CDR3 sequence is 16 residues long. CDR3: CSVDPMDRLSSYEQYF. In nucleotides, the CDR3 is TGCAGCGTTGACCCCATGGACAGGCTCTCCTCCTACGAGCAGTACTTC.

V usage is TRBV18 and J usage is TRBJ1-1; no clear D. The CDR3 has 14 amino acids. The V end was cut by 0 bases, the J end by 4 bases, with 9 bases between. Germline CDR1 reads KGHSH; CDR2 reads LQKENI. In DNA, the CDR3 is TGTGCCAGCTCACCACCGATGGGGTCCACTGAAGCTTTCTTT. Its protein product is CASSPPMGSTEAFF.

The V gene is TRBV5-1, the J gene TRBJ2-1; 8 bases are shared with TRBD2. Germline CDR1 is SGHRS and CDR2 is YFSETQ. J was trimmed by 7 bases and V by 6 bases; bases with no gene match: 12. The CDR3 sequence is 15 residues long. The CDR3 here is CASTPTGGERNEQFF. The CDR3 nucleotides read TGCGCCAGCACCCCAACGGGGGGGGAACGGAATGAGCAGTTCTTC.

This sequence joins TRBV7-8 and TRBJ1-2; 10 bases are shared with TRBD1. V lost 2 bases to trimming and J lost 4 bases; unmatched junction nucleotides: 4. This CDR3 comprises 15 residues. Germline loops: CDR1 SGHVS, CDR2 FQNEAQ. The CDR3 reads CASSLRGQGIYGYTF. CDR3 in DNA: TGTGCCAGCAGCTTACGGGGACAGGGGATCTATGGCTACACCTTC.

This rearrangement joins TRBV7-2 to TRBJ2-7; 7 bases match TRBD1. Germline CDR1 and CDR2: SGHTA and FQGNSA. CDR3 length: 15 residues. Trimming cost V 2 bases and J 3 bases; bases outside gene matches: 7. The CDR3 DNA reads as TGTGCCAGCAGCTTAAGCCAGGGGGATGGCTACGAGCAGTACTTC. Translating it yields CASSLSQGDGYEQYF. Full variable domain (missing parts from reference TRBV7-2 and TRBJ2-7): GAGVSQSPSNKVTEKGKDVELRCDPISGHTALYWYRQSLGQGLEFLIYFQGNSAPDKSGLPSDRFSAERTGGSVSTLTIQRTQQEDSAVYLCASSLSQGDGYEQYFGPGTRLTVT.

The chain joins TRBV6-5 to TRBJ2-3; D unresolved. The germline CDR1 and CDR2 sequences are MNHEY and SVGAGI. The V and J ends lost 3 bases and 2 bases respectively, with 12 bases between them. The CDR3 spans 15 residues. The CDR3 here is CASSYRLDDTDTQYF. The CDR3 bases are TGTGCCAGCAGTTATCGACTGGACGACACAGATACGCAGTATTTT.

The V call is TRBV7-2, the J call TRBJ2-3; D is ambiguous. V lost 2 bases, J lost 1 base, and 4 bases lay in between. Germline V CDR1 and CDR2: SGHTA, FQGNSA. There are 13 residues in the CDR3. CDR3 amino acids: CASSLKGTDTQYF. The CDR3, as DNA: TGTGCCAGCAGCTTAAAGGGCACAGATACGCAGTATTTT.

In DNA, the CDR3 is TGTGCCAGCAGCACAGGTCGGGGGAGCTCCTACAATGAGCAGTTCTTC. Its translation: CASSTGRGSSYNEQFF. This rearrangement joins TRBV7-3 to TRBJ2-1; D is possibly TRBD2 (6 bases). In germline, CDR1 is SGHTA, CDR2 FQGTGA. Trimming took off 5 bases at V and 0 bases at J, with 14 bases between the two ends. The CDR3 length is 16 residues.

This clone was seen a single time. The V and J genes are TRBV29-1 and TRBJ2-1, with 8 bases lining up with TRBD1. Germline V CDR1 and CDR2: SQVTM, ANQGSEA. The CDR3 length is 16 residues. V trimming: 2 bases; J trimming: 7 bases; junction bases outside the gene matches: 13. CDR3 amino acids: CSVEQLGRGQGNEQFF. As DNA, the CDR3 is TGCAGCGTTGAACAATTGGGCAGGGGGCAGGGGAATGAGCAGTTCTTC.

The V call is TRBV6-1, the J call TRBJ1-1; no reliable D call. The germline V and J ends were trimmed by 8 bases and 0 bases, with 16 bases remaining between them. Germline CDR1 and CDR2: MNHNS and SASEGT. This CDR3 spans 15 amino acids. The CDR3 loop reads CASFFSGSMNTEAFF. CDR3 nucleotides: TGTGCCAGCTTTTTTAGCGGGAGCATGAACACTGAAGCTTTCTTT.

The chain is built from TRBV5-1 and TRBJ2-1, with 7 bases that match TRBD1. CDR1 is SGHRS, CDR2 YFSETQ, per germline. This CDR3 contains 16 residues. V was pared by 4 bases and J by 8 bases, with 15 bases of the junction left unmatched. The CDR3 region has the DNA TGCGCCAGCAGCCTTGACTCGGGACAGCCGGTAGATGAGCAGTTCTTC. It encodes CASSLDSGQPVDEQFF.

The DNA of the CDR3 is TGTGCCAGCTCACGCCAGCCACAGGGGGCATATGGCGAGCAGTACTTC. Protein product: CASSRQPQGAYGEQYF. The chain couples TRBV18 to TRBJ2-7; 9 nucleotides agree with TRBD1. J was trimmed by 6 bases and V by 4 bases; bases with no gene match: 13. The CDR3 length is 16 residues. CDR1 is KGHSH, CDR2 LQKENI, per germline.